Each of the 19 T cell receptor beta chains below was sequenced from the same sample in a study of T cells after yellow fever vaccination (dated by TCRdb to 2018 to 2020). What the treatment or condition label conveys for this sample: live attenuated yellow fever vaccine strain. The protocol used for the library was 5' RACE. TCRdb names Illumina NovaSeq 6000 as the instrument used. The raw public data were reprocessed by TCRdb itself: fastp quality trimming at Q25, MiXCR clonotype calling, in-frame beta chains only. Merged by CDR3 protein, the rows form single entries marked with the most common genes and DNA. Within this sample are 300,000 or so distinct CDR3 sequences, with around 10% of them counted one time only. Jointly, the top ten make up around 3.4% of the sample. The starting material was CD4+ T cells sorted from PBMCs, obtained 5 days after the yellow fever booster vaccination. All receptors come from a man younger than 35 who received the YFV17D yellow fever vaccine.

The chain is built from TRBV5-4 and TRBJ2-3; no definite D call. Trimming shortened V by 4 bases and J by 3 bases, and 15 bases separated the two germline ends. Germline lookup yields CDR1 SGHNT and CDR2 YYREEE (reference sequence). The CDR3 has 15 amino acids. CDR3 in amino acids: CASSPGRIQTDTQYF. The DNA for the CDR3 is TGTGCCAGCAGCCCCGGGCGGATTCAGACAGATACGCAGTATTTT. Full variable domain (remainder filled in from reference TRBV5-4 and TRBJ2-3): ETGVTQSPTHLIKTRGQQVTLRCSSQSGHNTVSWYQQALGQGPQFIFQYYREEENGRGNFPPRFSGLQFPNYSSELNVNALELDDSALYLCASSPGRIQTDTQYFGPGTRLTVL.

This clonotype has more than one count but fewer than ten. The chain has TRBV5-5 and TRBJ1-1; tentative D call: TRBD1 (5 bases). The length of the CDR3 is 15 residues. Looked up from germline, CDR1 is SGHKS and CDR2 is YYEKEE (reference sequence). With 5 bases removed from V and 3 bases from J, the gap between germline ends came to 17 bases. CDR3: CASRPTGPLYTEAFF. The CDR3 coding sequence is TGTGCCAGCAGGCCAACAGGTCCGCTTTACACTGAAGCTTTCTTT.

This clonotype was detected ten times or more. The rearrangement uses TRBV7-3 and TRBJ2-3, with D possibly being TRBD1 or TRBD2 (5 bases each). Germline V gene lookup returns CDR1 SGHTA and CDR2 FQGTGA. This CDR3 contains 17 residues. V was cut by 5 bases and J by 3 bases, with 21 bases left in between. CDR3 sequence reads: CASSLGGAGPATDTQYF. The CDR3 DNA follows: TGTGCCAGCAGCCTAGGTGGGGCGGGCCCTGCGACAGATACGCAGTATTTT.

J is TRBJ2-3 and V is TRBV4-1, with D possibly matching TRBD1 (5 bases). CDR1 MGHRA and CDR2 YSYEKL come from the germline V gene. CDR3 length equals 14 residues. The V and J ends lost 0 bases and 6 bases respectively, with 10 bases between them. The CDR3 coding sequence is TGCGCCAGCAGCCAAGATGGGCAGGGCGATACGCAGTATTTT. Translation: CASSQDGQGDTQYF.

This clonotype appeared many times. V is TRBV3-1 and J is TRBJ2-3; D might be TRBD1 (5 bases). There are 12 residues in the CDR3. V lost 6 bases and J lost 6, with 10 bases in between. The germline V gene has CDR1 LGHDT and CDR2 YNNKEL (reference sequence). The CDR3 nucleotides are TGTGCCAGCAGTCAGGGATTCGATACGCAGTATTTT. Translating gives CASSQGFDTQYF.

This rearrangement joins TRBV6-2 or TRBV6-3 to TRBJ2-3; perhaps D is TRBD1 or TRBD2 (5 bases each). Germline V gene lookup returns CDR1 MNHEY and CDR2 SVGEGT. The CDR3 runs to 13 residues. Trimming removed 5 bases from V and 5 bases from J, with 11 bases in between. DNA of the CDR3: TGTGCCAGCAGTGGGACCGACCTAGATACGCAGTATTTT. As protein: CASSGTDLDTQYF.

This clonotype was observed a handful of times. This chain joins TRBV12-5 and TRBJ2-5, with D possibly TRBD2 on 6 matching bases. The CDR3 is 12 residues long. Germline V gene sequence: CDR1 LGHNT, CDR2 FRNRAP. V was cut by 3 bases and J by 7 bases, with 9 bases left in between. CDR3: CASGFSGGTQYF. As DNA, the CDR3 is TGTGCTAGTGGTTTTAGCGGTGGGACCCAGTACTTC. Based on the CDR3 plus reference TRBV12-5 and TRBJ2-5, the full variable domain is DARVTQTPRHKVTEMGQEVTMRCQPILGHNTVFWYRQTMMQGLELLAYFRNRAPLDDSGMPKDRFSAEMPDATLATLKIQPSEPRDSAVYFCASGFSGGTQYFGPGTRLLVL.

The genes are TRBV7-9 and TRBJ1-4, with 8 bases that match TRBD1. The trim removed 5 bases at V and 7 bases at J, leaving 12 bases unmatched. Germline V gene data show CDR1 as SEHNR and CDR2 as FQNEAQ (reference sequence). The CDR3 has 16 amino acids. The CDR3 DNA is TGTGCCAGCAGCCCCGGGGACAGGCAGTACGGTGAAAAACTGTTTTTT. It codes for CASSPGDRQYGEKLFF.

The CDR3 bases are TGTGCCAGCAGTAAGCTAGCGGGTACGCAGTATTTT. It is translated as CASSKLAGTQYF. This chain uses TRBV6-1 with TRBJ2-3, with 8 bases aligning to TRBD2. V gave up 5 bases and J gave up 8 bases; unmatched junction bases: 3. Germline CDR1 MNHNS, CDR2 SASEGT. This CDR3 contains 12 residues.

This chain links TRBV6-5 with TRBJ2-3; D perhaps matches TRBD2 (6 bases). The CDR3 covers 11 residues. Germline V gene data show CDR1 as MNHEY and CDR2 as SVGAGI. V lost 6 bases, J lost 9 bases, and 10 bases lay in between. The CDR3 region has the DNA TGTGCCAGCAGACTAGCTAGAACGCAGTATTTT. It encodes CASRLARTQYF.

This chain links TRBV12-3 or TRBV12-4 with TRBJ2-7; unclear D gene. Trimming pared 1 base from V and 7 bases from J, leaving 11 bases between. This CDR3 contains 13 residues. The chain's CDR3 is CASSLGTVSEQYF. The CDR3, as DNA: TGTGCCAGCAGTTTAGGCACAGTTTCTGAGCAGTACTTC.

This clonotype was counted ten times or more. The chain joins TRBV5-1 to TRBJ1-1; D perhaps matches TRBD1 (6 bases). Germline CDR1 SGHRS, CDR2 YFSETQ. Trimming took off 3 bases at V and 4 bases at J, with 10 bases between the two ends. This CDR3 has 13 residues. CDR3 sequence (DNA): TGCGCCAGCAGCTCGGGGGCCACCACTGAAGCTTTCTTT. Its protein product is CASSSGATTEAFF.

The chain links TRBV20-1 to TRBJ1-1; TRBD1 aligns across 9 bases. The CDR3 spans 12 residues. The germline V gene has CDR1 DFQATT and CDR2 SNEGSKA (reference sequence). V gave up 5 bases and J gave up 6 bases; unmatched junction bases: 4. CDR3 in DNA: TGCAGTGCTTCACAGGGGGCCGCTGAAGCTTTCTTT. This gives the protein CSASQGAAEAFF.

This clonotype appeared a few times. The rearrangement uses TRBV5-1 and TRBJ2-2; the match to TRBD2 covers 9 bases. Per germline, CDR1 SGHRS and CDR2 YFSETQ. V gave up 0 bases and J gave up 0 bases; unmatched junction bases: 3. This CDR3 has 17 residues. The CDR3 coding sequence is TGCGCCAGCAGCTTGGCTAGCGGGGTTTCGAACACCGGGGAGCTGTTTTTT. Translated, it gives CASSLASGVSNTGELFF.

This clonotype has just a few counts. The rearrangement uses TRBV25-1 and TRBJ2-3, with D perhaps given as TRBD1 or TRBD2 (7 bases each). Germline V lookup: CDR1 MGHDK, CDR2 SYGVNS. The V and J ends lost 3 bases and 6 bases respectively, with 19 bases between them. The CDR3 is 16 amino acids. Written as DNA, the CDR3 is TGTGCCAGCAGTGACCCCGGGACAGCGGGGTCGGATACGCAGTATTTT. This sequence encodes CASSDPGTAGSDTQYF.

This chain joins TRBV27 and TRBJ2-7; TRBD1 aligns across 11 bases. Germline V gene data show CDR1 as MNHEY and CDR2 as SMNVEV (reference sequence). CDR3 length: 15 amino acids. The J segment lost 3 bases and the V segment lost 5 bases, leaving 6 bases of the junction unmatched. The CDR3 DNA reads TGTGCCAGCAGTCGTCGGACAGGGGGCGTCTACGAGCAGTACTTC. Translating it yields CASSRRTGGVYEQYF.

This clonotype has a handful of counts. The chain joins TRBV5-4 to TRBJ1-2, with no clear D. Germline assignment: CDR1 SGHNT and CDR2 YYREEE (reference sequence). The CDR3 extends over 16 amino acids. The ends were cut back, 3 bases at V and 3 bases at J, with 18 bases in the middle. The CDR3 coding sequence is TGTGCCAGCAGCTCGTCATCCTCTGGTATCGACTATGGCTACACCTTC. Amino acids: CASSSSSSGIDYGYTF.

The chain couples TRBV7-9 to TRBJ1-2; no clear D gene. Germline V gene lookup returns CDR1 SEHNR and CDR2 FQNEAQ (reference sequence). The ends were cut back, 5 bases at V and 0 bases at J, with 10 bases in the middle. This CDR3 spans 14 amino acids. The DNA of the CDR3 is TGTGCCAGCAGCGCAGCCAGGACTAACTATGGCTACACCTTC. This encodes CASSAARTNYGYTF.

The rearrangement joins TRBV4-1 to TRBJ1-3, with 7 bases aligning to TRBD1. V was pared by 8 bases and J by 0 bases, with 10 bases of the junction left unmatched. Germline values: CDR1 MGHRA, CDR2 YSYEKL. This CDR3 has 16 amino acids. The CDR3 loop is CASRTGPVPSGNTIYF. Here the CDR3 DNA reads TGCGCCAGCCGGACAGGCCCGGTCCCCTCTGGAAACACCATATATTTT.